Below are 30 T cell receptor beta chains sequenced from a single sample in a study of post-analysis software for immune sequencing data. Unique molecular identifiers were built into the TCR beta cDNA libraries. MiXCR was run by TCRdb on the PCR reads, yielding one entry per CDR3 protein. The table lists roughly 800,000 distinct CDR3 sequences, more than 45% of them singletons. These receptors have no identified antigens. Findings and limits, study-wide: Compared with controls, patients had more of about 5 TRBV segments, including TRBV5-6, TRBV5-1 and TRBV20-1.

Sequenced: blood. The receptors originated from a girl aged 5-17 years with multiple sclerosis.

This chain joins TRBV7-9 and TRBJ2-4; 9 positions match TRBD2. The last part of the DNA fits TRBJ2-7 better; the J call may be wrong. Germline values: CDR1 SEHNR, CDR2 FQNEAQ (reference sequence). The CDR3 totals 15 residues. Here the CDR3 reads CASSLGEAGGDEQYF. The CDR3 DNA reads TGTGCCAGCAGCTTAGGGGAAGCGGGAGGCGACGAGCAGTACTTC.

The chain joins TRBV12-3 or TRBV12-4 to TRBJ1-5; D remains ambiguous. Trimming left V 8 bases short and J 4 bases short, with 9 bases between. CDR3 length equals 12 residues. The CDR3: CASAPGNQPQHF. CDR3 DNA sequence: TGTGCCAGCGCCCCGGGGAATCAGCCCCAGCATTTT.

This clonotype has just a few counts. The V gene is TRBV6-2 or TRBV6-3, the J gene TRBJ2-7; possibly TRBD1 for D (7 bases). The ends were cut back, 2 bases at V and 4 bases at J, with 15 bases in the middle. The V gene's germline CDR1 is MNHEY and CDR2 SVGEGT. This CDR3 comprises 15 residues. CDR3 coding DNA: TGTGCCAGCAGTTACCCCCGCAGGGGGGTGTACGAGCAGTACTTC. Translating gives CASSYPRRGVYEQYF.

This clonotype appeared a single time. V and J are TRBV9 and TRBJ2-1, with 7 bases lining up with TRBD2. The CDR3 covers 14 residues. Trimming at V came to 3 bases and at J to 5 bases, leaving 5 bases not matched to a gene. CDR1 and CDR2 from the germline V gene are SGDLS and YYNGEE. Written as DNA, the CDR3 is TGTGCCAGCAGCGCCATCCTAGCGGACAATGAGCAGTTCTTC. Encoded protein: CASSAILADNEQFF.

The chain is built from TRBV6-1 and TRBJ1-2, with D perhaps matching TRBD1 (5 bases). CDR1 MNHNS and CDR2 SASEGT come from the germline V gene. Deletions cut 4 bases from V and 3 bases from J, with 9 bases between. The CDR3 loop spans 13 amino acids. CDR3 nucleotide sequence: TGTGCCAGCAGTGGGGGGACTTACTATGGCTACACCTTC. This sequence encodes CASSGGTYYGYTF.

Ten or more counts support this clonotype. This chain links TRBV4-2 with TRBJ2-3; no clear D. Germline-derived CDR1 and CDR2 are LGHNA and YNFKEQ. V shed 4 bases and J shed 4 bases, with 6 bases lying between them. The CDR3 extends over 12 amino acids. CDR3 nucleotides: TGTGCCAGCAGCCTACATGCAGATACGCAGTATTTT. Protein sequence: CASSLHADTQYF.

This clonotype was seen only once. V is TRBV7-9 and J is TRBJ1-1, with a weak D call TRBD1 (6 bases). CDR1 is SEHNR and CDR2 is FQNEAQ in the germline V gene (reference sequence). V lost 5 bases and J 4 bases, leaving 20 bases between the germline ends. This CDR3 has 16 amino acids. CDR3 in amino acids: CASSPRDIRRSTEAFF. The CDR3 region has the DNA TGTGCCAGCAGCCCCCGGGACATCCGAAGGAGCACTGAAGCTTTCTTT.

This chain connects TRBV15 to TRBJ1-5; 7 positions agree with TRBD1. Germline trimming cut 4 bases from V and 4 bases from J; bases unmatched to any gene: 7. From germline, CDR1 is LNHNV and CDR2 YYDKDF (reference sequence). The CDR3 is 15 residues long. CDR3 nucleotide sequence: TGTGCCACCAGCACCGACAGGGCTCTTAATCAGCCCCAGCATTTT. Residues: CATSTDRALNQPQHF.

J is TRBJ2-4 and V is TRBV24-1; D perhaps matches TRBD1 (5 bases). The J call is doubtful: the DNA matches TRBJ2-7 better. Germline values: CDR1 KGHDR, CDR2 SFDVKD. CDR3 size: 14 residues. CDR3 amino acids: CATSESGRVYEQYF. The CDR3 region has the DNA TGTGCCACCAGTGAGTCGGGCAGGGTGTACGAGCAGTACTTC.

With regard to this clonotype: Compared with germline, one end of the junction differs, possibly owing to a read error. The chain joins TRBV5-1 to TRBJ2-5; 8 bases fit TRBD1. The CDR3 has 15 amino acids. Germline CDR1 and CDR2: SGHRS and YFSETQ. The DNA of the CDR3 is TGCGCCGGCAGCTTGGTTGGACAGGGTGTTGAGACCCAGTACTTC. As protein: CAGSLVGQGVETQYF.

The chain couples TRBV20-1 to TRBJ2-1, with 7 nucleotides matching TRBD2. Germline lookup yields CDR1 DFQATT and CDR2 SNEGSKA (reference sequence). CDR3 length: 15 residues. V lost 0 bases to trimming and J lost 5 bases; unmatched junction nucleotides: 7. Here the CDR3 DNA reads TGCAGTGCTAGAGAGGTGGGAGGGTCCCACAATGAGCAGTTCTTC. Encoded protein: CSAREVGGSHNEQFF.

This clonotype was found a few times. This chain connects TRBV2 to TRBJ2-5, with D possibly matching TRBD1 (6 bases). Trimming removed 7 bases at V and 5 bases at J, with 17 bases between. The CDR3 runs 14 residues. Germline V gives CDR1 SNHLY, CDR2 FYNNEI. This CDR3 is CASKVERGYETQYF. In DNA, the CDR3 is TGTGCCAGCAAAGTAGAAAGGGGGTACGAGACCCAGTACTTC.

The chain employs TRBV29-1 and TRBJ2-7; D is perhaps TRBD1 (7 bases). Between the trimmed V and J ends, which lost 1 base and 4 bases, there was a span of 14 bases. The CDR3 runs to 14 residues. The germline V gene encodes CDR1 SQVTM and CDR2 ANQGSEA. CDR3 nucleotide sequence: TGCAGCGTTGAAGGTCCAGGGGGGTCATACGAGCAGTACTTC. This sequence encodes CSVEGPGGSYEQYF.

The chain recombines TRBV27 with TRBJ2-1; D not resolved. The CDR3 is 15 amino acids. Germline lookup yields CDR1 MNHEY and CDR2 SMNVEV (reference sequence). Trimming removed 4 bases at V and 3 bases at J, with 13 bases between. The CDR3 protein is CASSSTPINYNEQFF. DNA of the CDR3: TGTGCCAGCAGTTCTACCCCAATTAACTACAATGAGCAGTTCTTC.

V usage is TRBV29-1 and J usage is TRBJ2-5; 7 bases are a match to TRBD2. CDR3 length equals 16 residues. Germline CDR1 is SQVTM and CDR2 is ANQGSEA. After removal of 4 bases from V and 4 bases from J, the junction contained 15 bases not matched to a gene. Here the CDR3 reads CSVGSGRWTGGETQYF. As DNA, the CDR3 is TGCAGCGTTGGTTCCGGGAGGTGGACGGGGGGAGAGACCCAGTACTTC.

This clonotype showed up just a few times. V gene TRBV29-1 combines with J gene TRBJ2-4, with 9 positions matching TRBD2. Gene TRBJ2-7 matches the end of the DNA better, so the J call may be wrong. Germline V CDR1 and CDR2: SQVTM, ANQGSEA. The length of the CDR3 is 14 residues. The CDR3 region has the DNA TGCAGCGTTGCTAGAGGGGCTAGCGGGAACGAGCAGTACTTC. It specifies CSVARGASGNEQYF.

This CDR3 reads CASSLFGTGGSGYTF. The CDR3 nucleotides are TGTGCCAGCAGCTTGTTCGGGACAGGGGGTAGTGGCTACACCTTC. The chain carries TRBV7-2 and TRBJ1-2, with 11 bases aligning to TRBD1. The germline gives CDR1 SGHTA, CDR2 FQGNSA. After removal of 3 bases from V and 7 bases from J, the junction contained 7 bases not matched to a gene. The CDR3 consists of 15 residues.

This clonotype showed up just a few times. For the CDR3, the DNA is TGTGCCAGCAGCTTTAGTAGCGGACCTAGCACAGATACGCAGTATTTT. It translates to CASSFSSGPSTDTQYF. V and J are TRBV7-2 and TRBJ2-3; a possible D gene is TRBD2 (6 bases). With 3 bases removed from V and 0 bases from J, the gap between germline ends came to 13 bases. Looked up from germline, CDR1 is SGHTA and CDR2 is FQGNSA. This CDR3 is 16 amino acids long.

The V and J genes are TRBV2 and TRBJ2-3; 8 bases map to TRBD2. The CDR3 length is 15 residues. V shed 7 bases, J shed 2 bases, and the junction held 8 bases outside the gene matches. The germline V gene has CDR1 SNHLY and CDR2 FYNNEI. CDR3 bases: TGTGCCAGCAACACAGCGGGAGCGATCACAGATACGCAGTATTTT. Its protein is CASNTAGAITDTQYF. The complete variable domain, with remaining parts taken from reference TRBV2 and TRBJ2-3, reads EPEVTQTPSHQVTQMGQEVILRCVPISNHLYFYWYRQILGQKVEFLVSFYNNEISEKSEIFDDQFSVERPDGSNFTLKIRSTKLEDSAMYFCASNTAGAITDTQYFGPGTRLTVL.

CDR3 sequence reads: CSVEEELAGGPGQETQYF. The DNA for the CDR3 is TGCAGCGTTGAAGAAGAACTAGCGGGAGGGCCGGGACAAGAGACCCAGTACTTC. The rearrangement joins TRBV29-1 to TRBJ2-4; 13 bases fit TRBD2. The DNA end is more similar to TRBJ2-5, so the J call may be wrong. Germline values: CDR1 SQVTM, CDR2 ANQGSEA. This CDR3 spans 18 amino acids.

The chain uses TRBV7-6 and TRBJ2-1, with D hard to call. CDR1 is SGHVS, CDR2 FNYEAQ, per germline. With 2 bases removed from V and 2 bases from J, the gap between germline ends came to 13 bases. The CDR3 is 16 residues long. CDR3 in amino acids: CASSLKWASPYNEQFF. CDR3 nucleotides: TGTGCCAGCAGCTTAAAGTGGGCCTCCCCCTACAATGAGCAGTTCTTC.

This clonotype was found a few times. The rearrangement uses TRBV15 and TRBJ2-5; D possibly matches TRBD1 or TRBD2 (5 bases each). The DNA end is a closer match to TRBJ2-7, so the J assignment may be wrong. Germline V gene sequence: CDR1 LNHNV, CDR2 YYDKDF (reference sequence). The CDR3 covers 14 residues. Here the CDR3 reads CATSSGTYSYEQYF. The CDR3, as DNA: TGTGCCACCAGCAGCGGGACGTATTCCTACGAGCAGTACTTC.

V and J are TRBV28 and TRBJ1-1; 9 nucleotides agree with TRBD1. With V trimmed by 3 bases and J by 3 bases, 17 bases remained unmatched. The CDR3 spans 19 residues. Germline-derived CDR1 and CDR2 are MDHEN and SYDVKM. CDR3 nucleotide sequence: TGTGCCAGCAGTTTGCGTAAACTACTACAGGGGGCTCTGGACACTGAAGCTTTCTTT. Translation gives CASSLRKLLQGALDTEAFF.

This sequence joins TRBV7-9 and TRBJ1-4, with 8 nucleotides matching TRBD1. With V trimmed by 5 bases and J by 1 base, 12 bases remained unmatched. Germline V gives CDR1 SEHNR, CDR2 FQNEAQ (reference sequence). This CDR3 is 18 amino acids long. The CDR3 DNA reads as TGTGCCAGCAGCGCCGGACAGGGTCAGGTGGGAACTAATGAAAAACTGTTTTTT. This codes for CASSAGQGQVGTNEKLFF.

In its sample, this clonotype was seen a few times. This chain connects TRBV6-1 to TRBJ2-4; a possible D gene is TRBD1 (6 bases). With 6 bases removed from V and 13 bases from J, the gap between germline ends came to 16 bases. The CDR3 is 12 residues long. CDR1 and CDR2 (germline): MNHNS, SASEGT. The CDR3 DNA follows: TGTGCCAGCAGGACCCAGGGGTGGGAGCAGTACTTC. Translated: CASRTQGWEQYF.

This clonotype was detected a few times. The CDR3 protein is CASSRDLSQSYEQYF. As DNA, the CDR3 is TGTGCCAGCAGCCGCGACCTCTCCCAATCCTACGAGCAGTACTTC. The chain links TRBV12-3 or TRBV12-4 to TRBJ2-7; unclear D gene. Trimming pared 6 bases from V and 1 base from J, leaving 16 bases between. The CDR3 is 15 amino acids.

The rearrangement links TRBV20-1 to TRBJ2-1; 8 nucleotides align to TRBD2. With 6 bases clipped from V and 1 base from J, the junction kept 14 bases outside the gene matches. The CDR3 runs to 17 residues. Germline values: CDR1 DFQATT, CDR2 SNEGSKA (reference sequence). CDR3 region: CSAASWAGGRSYNEQFF. The CDR3, as DNA: TGCAGTGCCGCCTCCTGGGCGGGCGGGAGGTCCTACAATGAGCAGTTCTTC.

J is TRBJ1-2 and V is TRBV12-3 or TRBV12-4, with D unresolved. The CDR3 is made up of 14 amino acids. V lost 7 bases and J lost 2, with 14 bases in between. CDR3 coding DNA: TGTGCCAGCACCCTGGGGAGGGCAAACTATGGCTACACCTTC. It is translated as CASTLGRANYGYTF.

V usage is TRBV20-1 and J usage is TRBJ2-6; D call uncertain. Germline values: CDR1 DFQATT, CDR2 SNEGSKA (reference sequence). This CDR3 has 13 residues. Trimming took 1 base from V and 2 from J, leaving 3 bases between them. CDR3 protein: CSARGAGANVLTF. The DNA of the CDR3 is TGCAGTGCTAGAGGGGCTGGGGCCAACGTCCTGACTTTC.

There are a few counts of this clonotype. The chain joins TRBV6-1 to TRBJ2-4; 10 bases are a match to TRBD1. This CDR3 spans 15 amino acids. Germline CDR1 MNHNS, CDR2 SASEGT. The ends lost 6 bases at V and 0 bases at J; junction bases unmatched: 2. CDR3 sequence: CASSGQGVAKNIQYF. The CDR3, as DNA: TGTGCCAGCAGCGGACAGGGGGTAGCCAAAAACATTCAGTACTTC.